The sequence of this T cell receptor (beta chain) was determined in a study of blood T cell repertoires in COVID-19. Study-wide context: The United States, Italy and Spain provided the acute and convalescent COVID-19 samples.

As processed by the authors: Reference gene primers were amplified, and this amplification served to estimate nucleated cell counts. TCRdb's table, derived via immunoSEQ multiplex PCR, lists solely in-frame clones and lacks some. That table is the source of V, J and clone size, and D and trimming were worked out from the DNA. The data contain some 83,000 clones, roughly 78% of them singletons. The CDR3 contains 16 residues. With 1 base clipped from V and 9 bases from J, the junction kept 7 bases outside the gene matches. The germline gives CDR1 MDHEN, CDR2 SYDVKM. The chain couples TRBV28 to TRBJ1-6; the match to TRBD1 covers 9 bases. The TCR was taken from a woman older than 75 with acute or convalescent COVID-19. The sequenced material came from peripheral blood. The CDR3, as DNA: TGTGCCAGCAGTTTATCCAGGGGACAGGGAATTTCACCCCTCCACTTT. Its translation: CASSLSRGQGISPLHF. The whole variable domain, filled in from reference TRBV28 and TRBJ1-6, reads DVKVTQSSRYLVKRTGEKVFLECVQDMDHENMFWYRQDPGLGLRLIYFSYDVKMKEKGDIPEGYSVSREKKERFSLILESASTNQTSMYLCASSLSRGQGISPLHFGNGTRLTVT.